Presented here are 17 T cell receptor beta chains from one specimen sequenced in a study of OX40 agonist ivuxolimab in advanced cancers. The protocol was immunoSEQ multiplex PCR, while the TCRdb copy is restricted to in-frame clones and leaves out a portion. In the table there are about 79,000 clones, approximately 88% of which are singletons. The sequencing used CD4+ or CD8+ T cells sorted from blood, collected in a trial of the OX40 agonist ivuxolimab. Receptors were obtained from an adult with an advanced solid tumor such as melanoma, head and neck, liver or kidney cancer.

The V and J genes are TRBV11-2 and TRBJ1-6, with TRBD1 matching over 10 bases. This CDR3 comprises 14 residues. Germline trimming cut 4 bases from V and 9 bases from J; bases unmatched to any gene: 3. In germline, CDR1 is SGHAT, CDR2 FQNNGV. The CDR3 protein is CASSSGQGGSPLHF. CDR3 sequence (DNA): TGTGCCAGCAGCTCCGGACAGGGGGGTTCACCCCTCCACTTT.

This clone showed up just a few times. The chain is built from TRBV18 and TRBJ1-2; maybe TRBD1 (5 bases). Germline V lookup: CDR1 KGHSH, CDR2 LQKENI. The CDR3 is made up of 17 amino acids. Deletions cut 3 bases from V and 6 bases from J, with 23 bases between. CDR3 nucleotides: TGTGCCAGCTCACCGTACCGGGACCCTGGGAGTCAACATGGCTACACCTTC. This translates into CASSPYRDPGSQHGYTF.

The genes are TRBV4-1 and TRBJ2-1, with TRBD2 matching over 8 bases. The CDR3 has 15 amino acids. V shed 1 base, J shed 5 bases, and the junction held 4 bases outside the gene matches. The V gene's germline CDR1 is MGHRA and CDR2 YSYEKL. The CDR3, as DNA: TGCGCCAGCAGCCAAGGCAGTAGCGGGGACAATGAGCAGTTCTTC. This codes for CASSQGSSGDNEQFF.

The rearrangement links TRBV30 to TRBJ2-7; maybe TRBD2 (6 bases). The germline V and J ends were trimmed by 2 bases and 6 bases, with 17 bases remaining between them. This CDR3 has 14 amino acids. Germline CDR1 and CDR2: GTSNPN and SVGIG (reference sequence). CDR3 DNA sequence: TGTGCCTGGAGTCGGGGGTCCGTCTCTGGCGAGCAGTACTTC. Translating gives CAWSRGSVSGEQYF.

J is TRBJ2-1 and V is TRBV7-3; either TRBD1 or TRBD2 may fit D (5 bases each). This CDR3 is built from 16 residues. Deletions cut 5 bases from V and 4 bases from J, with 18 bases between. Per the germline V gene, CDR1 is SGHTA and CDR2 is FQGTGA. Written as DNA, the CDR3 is TGTGCCAGCAGCGGGGGTGGTGGATCTGCTTACAATGAGCAGTTCTTC. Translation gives CASSGGGGSAYNEQFF.

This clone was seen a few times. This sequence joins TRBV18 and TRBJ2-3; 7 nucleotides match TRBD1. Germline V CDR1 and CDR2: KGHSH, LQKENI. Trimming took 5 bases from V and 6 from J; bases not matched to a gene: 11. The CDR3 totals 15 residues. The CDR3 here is CASSSETGLRDTQYF. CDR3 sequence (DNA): TGTGCCAGCTCATCAGAGACAGGGCTCAGGGATACGCAGTATTTT.

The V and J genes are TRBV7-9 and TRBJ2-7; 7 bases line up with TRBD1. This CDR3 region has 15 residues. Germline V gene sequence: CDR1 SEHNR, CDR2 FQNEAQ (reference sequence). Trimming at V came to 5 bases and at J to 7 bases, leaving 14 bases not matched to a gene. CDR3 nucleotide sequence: TGTGCCAGCAGCCCCTCCCAGCAGGGGGTGGAGGAGCAGTACTTC. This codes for CASSPSQQGVEEQYF.

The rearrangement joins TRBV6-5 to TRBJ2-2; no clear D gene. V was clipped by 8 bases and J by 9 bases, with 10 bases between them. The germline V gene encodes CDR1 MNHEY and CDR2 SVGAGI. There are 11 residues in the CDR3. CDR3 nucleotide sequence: TGTGCCAGCGGAGTTCGGAGGGAGCTGTTTTTT. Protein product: CASGVRRELFF.

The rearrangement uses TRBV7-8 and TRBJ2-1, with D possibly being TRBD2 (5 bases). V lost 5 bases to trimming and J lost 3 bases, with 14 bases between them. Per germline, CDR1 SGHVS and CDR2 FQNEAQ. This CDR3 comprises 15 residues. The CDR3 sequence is CASSQSGVYYNEQFF. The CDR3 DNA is TGTGCCAGCAGCCAAAGCGGAGTTTACTACAATGAGCAGTTCTTC.

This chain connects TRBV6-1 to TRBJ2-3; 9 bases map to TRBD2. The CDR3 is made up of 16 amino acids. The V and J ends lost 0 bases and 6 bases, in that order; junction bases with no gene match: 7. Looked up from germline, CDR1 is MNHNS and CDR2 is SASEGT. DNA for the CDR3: TGTGCCAGCAGTGAAGCGCTGACTAGCGGAGGGGATACGCAGTATTTT. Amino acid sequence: CASSEALTSGGDTQYF.

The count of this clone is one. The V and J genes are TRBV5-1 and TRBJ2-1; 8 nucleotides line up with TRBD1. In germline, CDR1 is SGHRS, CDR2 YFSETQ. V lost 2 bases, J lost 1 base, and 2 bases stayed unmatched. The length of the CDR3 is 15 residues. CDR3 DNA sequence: TGCGCCAGCAGCTTACAGGGGGTATCCTACAATGAGCAGTTCTTC. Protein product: CASSLQGVSYNEQFF.

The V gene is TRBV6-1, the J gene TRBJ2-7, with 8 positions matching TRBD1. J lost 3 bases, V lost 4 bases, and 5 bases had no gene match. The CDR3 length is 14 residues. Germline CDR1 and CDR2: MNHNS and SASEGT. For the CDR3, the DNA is TGTGCCAGCAGTGCAAGGACAGGGTTCTACGAGCAGTACTTC. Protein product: CASSARTGFYEQYF.

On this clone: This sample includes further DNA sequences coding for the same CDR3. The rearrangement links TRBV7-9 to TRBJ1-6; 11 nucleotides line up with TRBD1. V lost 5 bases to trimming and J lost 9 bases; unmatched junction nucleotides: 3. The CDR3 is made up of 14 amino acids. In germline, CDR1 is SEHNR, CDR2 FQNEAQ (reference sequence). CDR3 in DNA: TGTGCCAGCAGCCCGGGACAGGGGGGTTCACCCCTCCACTTT. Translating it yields CASSPGQGGSPLHF. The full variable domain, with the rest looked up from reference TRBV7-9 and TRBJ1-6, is DTGVSQNPRHKITKRGQNVTFRCDPISEHNRLYWYRQTLGQGPEFLTYFQNEAQLEKSRLLSDRFSAERPKGSFSTLEIQRTEQGDSAMYLCASSPGQGGSPLHFGNGTRLTVT.

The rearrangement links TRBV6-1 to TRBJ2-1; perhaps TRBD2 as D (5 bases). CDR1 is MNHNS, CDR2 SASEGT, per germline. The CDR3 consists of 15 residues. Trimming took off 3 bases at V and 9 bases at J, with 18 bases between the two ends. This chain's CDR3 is CASSEYVGVVGEQFF. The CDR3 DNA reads TGTGCCAGCAGTGAGTATGTGGGAGTGGTCGGTGAGCAGTTCTTC.

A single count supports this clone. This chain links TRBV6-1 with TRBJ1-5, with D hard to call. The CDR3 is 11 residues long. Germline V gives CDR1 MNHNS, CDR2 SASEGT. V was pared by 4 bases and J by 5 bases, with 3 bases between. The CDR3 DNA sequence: TGTGCCAGCAGTGCCTATCAGCCCCAGCATTTT. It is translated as CASSAYQPQHF.

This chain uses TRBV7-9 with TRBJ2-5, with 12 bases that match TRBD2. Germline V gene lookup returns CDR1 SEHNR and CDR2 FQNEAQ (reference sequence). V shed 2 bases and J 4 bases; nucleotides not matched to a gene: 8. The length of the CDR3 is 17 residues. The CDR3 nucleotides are TGTGCCAGCAGCTTAAAACGGCGGGGACTAGCGGGAGAGACCCAGTACTTC. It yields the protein CASSLKRRGLAGETQYF.

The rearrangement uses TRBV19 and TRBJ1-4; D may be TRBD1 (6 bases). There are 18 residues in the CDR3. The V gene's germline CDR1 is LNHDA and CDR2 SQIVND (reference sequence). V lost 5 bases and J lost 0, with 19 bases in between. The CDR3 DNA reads TGTGCCAGTAGTGTCATTCGGACAGCCCTTTCAACTAATGAAAAACTGTTTTTT. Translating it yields CASSVIRTALSTNEKLFF.